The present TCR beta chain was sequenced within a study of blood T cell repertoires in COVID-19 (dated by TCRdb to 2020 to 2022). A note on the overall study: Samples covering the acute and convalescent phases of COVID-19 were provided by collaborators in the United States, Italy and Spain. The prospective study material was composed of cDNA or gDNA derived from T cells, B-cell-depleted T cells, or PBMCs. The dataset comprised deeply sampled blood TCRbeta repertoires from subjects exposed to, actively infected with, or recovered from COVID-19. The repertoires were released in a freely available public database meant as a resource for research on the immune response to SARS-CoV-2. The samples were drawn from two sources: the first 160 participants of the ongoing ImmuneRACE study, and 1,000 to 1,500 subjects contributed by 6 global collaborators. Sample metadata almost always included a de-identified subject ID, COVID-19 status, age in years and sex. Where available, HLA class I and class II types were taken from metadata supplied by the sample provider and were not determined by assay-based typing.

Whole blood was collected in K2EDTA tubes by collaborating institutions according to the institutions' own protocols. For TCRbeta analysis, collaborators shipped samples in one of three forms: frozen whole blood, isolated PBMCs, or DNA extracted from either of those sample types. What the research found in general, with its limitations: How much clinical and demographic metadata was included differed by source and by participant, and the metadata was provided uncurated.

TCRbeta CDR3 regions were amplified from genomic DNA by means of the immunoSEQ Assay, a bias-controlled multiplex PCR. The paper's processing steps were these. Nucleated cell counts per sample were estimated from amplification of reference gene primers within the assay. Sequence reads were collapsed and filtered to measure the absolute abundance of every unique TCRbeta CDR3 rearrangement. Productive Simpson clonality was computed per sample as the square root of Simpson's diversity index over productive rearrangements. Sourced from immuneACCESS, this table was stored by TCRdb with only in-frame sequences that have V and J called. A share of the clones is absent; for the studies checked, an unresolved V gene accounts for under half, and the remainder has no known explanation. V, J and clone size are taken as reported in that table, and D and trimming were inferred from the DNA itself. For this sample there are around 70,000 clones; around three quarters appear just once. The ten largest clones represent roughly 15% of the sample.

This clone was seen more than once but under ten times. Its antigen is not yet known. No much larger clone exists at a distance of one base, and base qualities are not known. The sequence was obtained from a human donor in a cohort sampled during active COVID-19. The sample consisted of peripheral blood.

The CDR3 loop reads CASRTGFPNTEAFF. The sequence in DNA is TGTGCCAGCAGAACAGGGTTTCCCAACACTGAAGCTTTCTTT. The V gene is TRBV6-5 and the J gene is TRBJ1-1; TRBD1 might be the D gene, on 6 matching bases. The CDR3, from cysteine to phenylalanine, totals 14 residues. Only the CDR3 portion is preserved as DNA: 42 bases, with reading frame beginning at the first base. The germline V gene supplies CDR1 MNHEY and CDR2 SVGAGI. Trimming costs V 6 bases and J 2 bases, and their ends lie 13 bases apart.